This T cell receptor beta chain was profiled in a study of type 1 and type 2 diabetes patients (dated by TCRdb to 2016 to 2018). Background on the whole study: Recruited in China, the cohort was made up of 8 or 9 type 1 diabetes patients, a few type 2 diabetes patients and about 6 nondiabetic controls. TCRbeta libraries were sequenced paired-end on Illumina HiSeq 2000 or MiSeq instruments. Across the study, CD4+ and CD8+ T cells were positively selected from PBMCs using CD4 or CD8 MicroBeads on MACS columns. Type 2 diabetes patients served as a disease comparison group for the type 1 diabetes patients. The study profiled TCRbeta repertoires by high-throughput sequencing to compare type 1 diabetes, type 2 diabetes and nondiabetic individuals. When roughly 19-cycle amplification was compared with roughly 25-cycle amplification, V gene usage looked similar, suggesting that primer efficiencies were similar and PCR bias was random. A total of 15 million to 20 million paired-end reads was generated across the whole study. What the study reported, not specific to this receptor: Since just a limited number of T2D and control samples were sequenced, some T1D-only HECs might also appear in more T2D or control samples. V and J gene usage patterns of type 2 diabetes and control samples were highly correlated, averaging around 0.97 between samples. High diversity was shown by type 2 diabetes repertoires, and the diversity was significantly greater than that of type 1 diabetes repertoires in both CD4+ and CD8+ T cells. Only a few highly-expanded CD4+ clones (median one) were found in type 2 diabetes patients, and these clones made up a median approximately 3.7% of reads. Age and gender were not matched between study groups, possibly biasing interpretation.

This clonotype was seen ten or more times. It lacks a known antigen. No much larger clone exists at a distance of one base, and base qualities are not known. The sequencing machine was an Illumina MiSeq. Genomic DNA from sorted T cell subsets served as template for TCRbeta CDR3 amplification. The TCRbeta CDR3 region was amplified by multiplex PCR using 30 forward and 13 reverse primers. PCR products were purified with AMPure XP beads, after which indices and adaptors were added in a second approximately 25-cycle PCR. Libraries were gel-purified using the QIAquick Gel Extraction Kit before sequencing. The authors processed their data as follows. Paired-end reads were merged using FLASH and were aligned with IgBLAST to IMGT V, D and J germline references. After reads whose alignment identity to germline references fell below 70% were discarded, around 11 million reads remained study-wide. IMGT definitions were followed to assign CDR3 boundaries, reading frame and productivity. Highly-expanded clones were defined as clones at or above 1% of reads, and diversity was measured by normalized Shannon entropy. Unpaired two-tailed t-tests were used to test group differences in Shannon entropy. The public reads were reprocessed in TCRdb via fastp at Q25 and MiXCR, keeping in-frame beta chains. When rows share a CDR3 protein, they turn into one entry using the most common DNA and genes. The V and J calls and clone size come from TCRdb's table, not from the authors' own analysis. The table for this sample lists 250,000 to 300,000 distinct CDR3 sequences; roughly 44% of them were counted only once. The top ten constitute roughly an eighth of the sample.

There are 12 amino acids in the CDR3, from cysteine to phenylalanine inclusive. Just the 36-base CDR3 DNA is kept, in frame starting at base 1. The CDR1 and CDR2 encoded by the germline V gene (reference sequence) are MNHNY and SVGAGI. V is reduced by 2 bases and J by 5 bases, leaving a spacing of 6 bases between them. Every diabetic patient fulfilled standard classification criteria for type 1 or type 2 diabetes, and glucose and C-peptide were measured using WHO-recommended methods. Exclusion applied to any donor with other autoimmune diseases or infections within the previous four weeks. A ten-milliliter sample of peripheral blood was drawn from every participant. LymphoPrep density separation was used to isolate PBMCs.

Sequenced input: peripheral blood mononuclear cells (PBMCs). The receptor was isolated from a man between 18 and 29 years old with type 2 diabetes. Rearrangement joined TRBV6-6 to TRBJ2-5; the D gene is possibly TRBD2, with 5 bases matching. The nucleotide sequence reads as follows: TGTGCCAGCAGTTACCGGAGGGAGACCCAGTACTTC. It codes for CASSYRRETQYF.